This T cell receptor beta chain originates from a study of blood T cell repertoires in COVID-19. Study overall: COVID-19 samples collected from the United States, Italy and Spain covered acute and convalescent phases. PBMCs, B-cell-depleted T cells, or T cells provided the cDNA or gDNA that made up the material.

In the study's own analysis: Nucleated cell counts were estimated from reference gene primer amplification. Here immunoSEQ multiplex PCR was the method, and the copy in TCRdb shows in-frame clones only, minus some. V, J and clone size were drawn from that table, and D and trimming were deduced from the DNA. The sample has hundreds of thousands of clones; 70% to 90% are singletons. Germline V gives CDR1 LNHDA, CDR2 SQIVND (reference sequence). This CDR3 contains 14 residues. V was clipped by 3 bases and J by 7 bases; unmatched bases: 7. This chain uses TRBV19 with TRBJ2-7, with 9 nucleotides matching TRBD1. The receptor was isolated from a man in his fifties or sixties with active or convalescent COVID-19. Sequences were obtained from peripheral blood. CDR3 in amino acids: CASSMGTGSGEQYF. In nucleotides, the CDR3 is TGTGCCAGTAGTATGGGGACAGGGTCTGGAGAGCAGTACTTC.